This entry features one TCR beta chain sequence. Repertoires were generated with immunoSEQ multiplex PCR, while TCRdb's copy carries only in-frame clones and drops some. Counted here are around 100,000 clones, 70% to 90% occurring once; the ten biggest clones make up under 4%. The CDR3 extends over 16 amino acids. V was cut by 7 bases and J by 0 bases, with 15 bases left in between. Germline loops: CDR1 LGHNT, CDR2 FRNRAP. This record belongs to a study of blood T cell repertoires in COVID-19. The sequence was collected from a man aged 40-50 years with acute or convalescent COVID-19. V is TRBV12-5 and J is TRBJ2-2; a possible D gene is TRBD1 (6 bases). Sequenced input: peripheral blood. CDR3: CASALIQGPNTGELFF. CDR3 sequence (DNA): TGTGCTAGTGCCCTCATACAGGGACCGAACACCGGGGAGCTGTTTTTT.